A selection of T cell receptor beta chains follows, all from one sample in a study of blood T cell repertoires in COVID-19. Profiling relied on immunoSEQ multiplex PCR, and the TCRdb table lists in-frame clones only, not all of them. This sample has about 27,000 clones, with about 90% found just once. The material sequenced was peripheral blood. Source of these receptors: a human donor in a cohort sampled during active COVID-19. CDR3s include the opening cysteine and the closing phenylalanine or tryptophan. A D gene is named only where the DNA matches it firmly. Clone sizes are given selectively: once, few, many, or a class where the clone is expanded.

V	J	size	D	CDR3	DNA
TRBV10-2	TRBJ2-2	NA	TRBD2	CATSGLAGGGTGELFF	TGCGCCACGTCGGGACTAGCGGGAGGGGGCACCGGGGAGCTGTTTTTT
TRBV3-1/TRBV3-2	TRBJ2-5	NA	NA	CASSPQRATQETQYF	TGTGCCAGCAGCCCTCAGCGGGCTACCCAAGAGACCCAGTACTTC
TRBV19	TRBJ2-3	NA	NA	CASSMQGTDTQYF	TGTGCCAGTAGTATGCAGGGTACAGATACGCAGTATTTT
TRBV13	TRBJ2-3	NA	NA	CASSLPPYRGPTDTQYF	TGTGCCAGCAGCTTACCCCCCTACCGAGGGCCCACAGATACGCAGTATTTT
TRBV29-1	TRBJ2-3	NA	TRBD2	CRVSSTSGGFSTQYF	TGCAGGGTTTCCTCGACTAGCGGGGGATTCTCAACGCAGTATTTT
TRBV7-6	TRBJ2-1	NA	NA	CASSLERVSNEQFF	TGTGCCAGCAGCTTAGAGAGGGTCTCCAATGAGCAGTTCTTC
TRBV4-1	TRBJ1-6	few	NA	CASSQEGSRGYSPLHF	TGCGCCAGCAGCCAAGAAGGGAGTAGGGGGTATTCACCCCTCCACTTT
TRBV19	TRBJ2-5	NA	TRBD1	CASSRYPGQGGGETQYF	TGTGCCAGTAGCCGCTACCCGGGACAGGGAGGCGGAGAGACCCAGTACTTC
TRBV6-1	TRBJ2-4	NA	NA	CASSEPPQVAKNIQYF	TGTGCCAGCAGTGAACCCCCACAGGTAGCCAAAAACATTCAGTACTTC
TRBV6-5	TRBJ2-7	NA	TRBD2	CASRDKSSGGGEQYF	TGTGCCAGCAGAGACAAATCTAGCGGGGGGGGCGAGCAGTACTTC
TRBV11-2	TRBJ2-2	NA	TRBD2	CASSLSGSYTGELFF	TGTGCCAGCAGCTTAAGCGGGAGTTACACCGGGGAGCTGTTTTTT
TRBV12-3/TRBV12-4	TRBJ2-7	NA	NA	CASSPDRTYEQYF	TGTGCCAGCAGCCCCGACAGGACCTACGAGCAGTACTTC
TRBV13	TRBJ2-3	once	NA	CASSGGLNTDTQYF	TGTGCCAGCAGCGGGGGACTGAACACAGATACGCAGTATTTT
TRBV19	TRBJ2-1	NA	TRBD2	CASSIRGLAAYNEQFF	TGTGCCAGTAGTATAAGAGGACTAGCGGCCTACAATGAGCAGTTCTTC
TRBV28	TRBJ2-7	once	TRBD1	CASSIRTGAYEQYF	TGTGCCAGCAGTATACGGACAGGGGCCTACGAGCAGTACTTC
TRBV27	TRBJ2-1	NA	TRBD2	CASRHGGGSYNEQFF	TGTGCCAGCCGTCATGGCGGGGGGTCCTACAATGAGCAGTTCTTC
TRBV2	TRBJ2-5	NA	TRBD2	CASSGTSGSRETQYF	TGTGCCAGCAGTGGGACTAGCGGGAGTAGAGAGACCCAGTACTTC
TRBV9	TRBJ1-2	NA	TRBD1	CASSLGQGEGYTF	TGTGCCAGCAGCTTGGGACAGGGAGAAGGCTACACCTTC
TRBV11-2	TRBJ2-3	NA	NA	CASSFGRTDTQYF	TGTGCCAGCAGCTTTGGGAGGACAGATACGCAGTATTTT
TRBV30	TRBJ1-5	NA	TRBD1	CAWRETGDGQPQHF	TGTGCCTGGAGGGAGACAGGGGATGGTCAGCCCCAGCATTTT
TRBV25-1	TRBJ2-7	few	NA	CASSEAGNYEQYF	TGTGCCAGCAGTGAAGCAGGGAACTACGAGCAGTACTTC
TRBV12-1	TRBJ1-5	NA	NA	CASSSYHTGDSIQPQHF	TGTGCCAGCAGCTCCTACCACACGGGGGATTCTATCCAGCCCCAGCATTTT
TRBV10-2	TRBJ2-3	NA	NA	CASSPGWGLGADTQYF	TGCGCCAGTTCTCCAGGGTGGGGGCTGGGGGCAGATACGCAGTATTTT
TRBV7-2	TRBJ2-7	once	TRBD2	CASSLQTSGTPYEQYF	TGTGCCAGCAGCCTACAGACTAGCGGGACTCCTTACGAGCAGTACTTC
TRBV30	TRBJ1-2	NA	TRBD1	CACVQGSVYGYTF	TGTGCCTGTGTACAGGGGTCGGTCTATGGCTACACCTTC
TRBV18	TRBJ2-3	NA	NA	CASSPPDGALTDTQYF	TGTGCCAGCTCACCGCCCGACGGAGCCCTCACAGATACGCAGTATTTT
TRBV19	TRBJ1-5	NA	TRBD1	CAIDRGSNQPQHF	TGTGCCATCGACAGGGGAAGCAATCAGCCCCAGCATTTT
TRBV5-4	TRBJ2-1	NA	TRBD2	CASSVTSGGNNEQFF	TGTGCCAGCAGCGTCACTAGCGGGGGCAACAATGAGCAGTTCTTC
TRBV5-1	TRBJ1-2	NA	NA	CASSPSAGANYGYTF	TGCGCCAGCAGCCCCTCAGCAGGGGCTAACTATGGCTACACCTTC
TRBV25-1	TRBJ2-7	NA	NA	CASSAPPGDYEQYF	TGTGCCAGCAGTGCCCCCCCGGGTGACTACGAGCAGTACTTC
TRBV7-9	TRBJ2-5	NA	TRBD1	CASSWSRTGRETQYF	TGTGCCAGCAGCTGGAGTCGGACAGGGAGGGAGACCCAGTACTTC
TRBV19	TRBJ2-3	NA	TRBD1	CASSKTGGRSDTQYF	TGTGCCAGTAGTAAAACAGGGGGCCGGTCAGATACGCAGTATTTT
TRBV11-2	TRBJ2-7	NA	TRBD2	CASSLWTSYEQYF	TGTGCCAGCAGCTTGTGGACTAGCTACGAGCAGTACTTC
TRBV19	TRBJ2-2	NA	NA	CASSIPLGAMGTLFF	TGTGCCAGTAGTATCCCTCTGGGAGCCATGGGGACACTGTTTTTT
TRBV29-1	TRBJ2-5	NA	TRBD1	CSGGQKQETQYF	TGCAGCGGGGGACAGAAACAAGAGACCCAGTACTTC
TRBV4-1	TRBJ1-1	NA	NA	CASSQDSGVNTEAFF	TGCGCCAGCAGCCAAGATTCGGGGGTGAACACTGAAGCTTTCTTT
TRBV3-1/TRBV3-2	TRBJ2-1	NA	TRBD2	CASSQEGLAYNEQFF	TGTGCCAGCAGCCAGGAGGGACTAGCGTACAATGAGCAGTTCTTC
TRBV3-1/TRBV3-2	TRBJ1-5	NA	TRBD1	CASSQSGQGAQPQHF	TGTGCCAGCAGCCAAAGTGGGCAGGGGGCTCAGCCCCAGCATTTT
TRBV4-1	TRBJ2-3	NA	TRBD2	CASSPGLADPPSGDTQYF	TGCGCCAGCAGCCCCGGACTAGCGGATCCACCATCGGGAGATACGCAGTATTTT
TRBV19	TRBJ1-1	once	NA	CASSIDSRGGSGMNTEAFF	TGTGCCAGTAGTATAGATAGTCGGGGGGGTTCGGGCATGAACACTGAAGCTTTCTTT
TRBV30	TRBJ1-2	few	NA	CAWSVQGTNGYTF	TGTGCCTGGAGTGTACAGGGCACCAATGGCTACACCTTC
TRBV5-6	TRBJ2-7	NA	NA	CASSTQKGDENYYEQYF	TGTGCCAGCAGCACCCAGAAAGGAGATGAGAACTACTACGAGCAGTACTTC
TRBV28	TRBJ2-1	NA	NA	CASSSDTDNEQFF	TGTGCCAGCAGTTCTGACACTGACAATGAGCAGTTCTTC
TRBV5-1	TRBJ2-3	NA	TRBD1	CASSLVPGQVADTQYF	TGCGCCAGCAGCTTGGTTCCGGGACAGGTGGCAGATACGCAGTATTTT
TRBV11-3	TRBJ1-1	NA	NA	CASSQGLNTEAFF	TGTGCCAGCAGCCAGGGGTTGAACACTGAAGCTTTCTTT
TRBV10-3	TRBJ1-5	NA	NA	CAISESGASNQPQHF	TGTGCCATCAGTGAGTCAGGGGCAAGCAATCAGCCCCAGCATTTT
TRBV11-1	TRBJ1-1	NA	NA	CASSSARGFGEAFF	TGTGCCAGCAGCTCTGCTAGGGGGTTCGGTGAAGCTTTCTTT
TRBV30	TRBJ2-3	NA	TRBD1	CAWSPGGSIDTQYF	TGTGCCTGGAGTCCAGGGGGCTCGATAGATACGCAGTATTTT
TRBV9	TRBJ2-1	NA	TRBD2	CASSVTSGSEQFF	TGTGCCAGCAGCGTGACTAGCGGCAGTGAGCAGTTCTTC
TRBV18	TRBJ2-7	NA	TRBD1	CASSPRDRSYEQYF	TGTGCCAGCTCACCCCGGGACAGATCCTACGAGCAGTACTTC
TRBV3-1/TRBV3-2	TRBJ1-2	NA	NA	CASSQDGSGYGYTF	TGTGCCAGCAGCCAAGATGGAAGCGGCTATGGCTACACCTTC
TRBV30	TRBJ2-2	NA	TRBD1	CAWARTGRVTGELFF	TGTGCCTGGGCGCGGACAGGGCGGGTCACCGGGGAGCTGTTTTTT